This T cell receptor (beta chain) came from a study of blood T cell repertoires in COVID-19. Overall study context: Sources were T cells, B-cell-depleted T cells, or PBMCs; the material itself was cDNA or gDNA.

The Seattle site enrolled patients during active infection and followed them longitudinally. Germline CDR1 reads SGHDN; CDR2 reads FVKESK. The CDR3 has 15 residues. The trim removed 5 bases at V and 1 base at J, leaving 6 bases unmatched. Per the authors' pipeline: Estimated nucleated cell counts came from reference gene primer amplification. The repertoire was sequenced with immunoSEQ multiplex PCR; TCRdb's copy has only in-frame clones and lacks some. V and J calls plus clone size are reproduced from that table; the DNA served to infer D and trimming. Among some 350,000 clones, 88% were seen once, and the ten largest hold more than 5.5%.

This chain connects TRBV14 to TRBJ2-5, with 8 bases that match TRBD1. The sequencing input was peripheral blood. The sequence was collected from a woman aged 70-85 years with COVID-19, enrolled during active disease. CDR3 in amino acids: CASSKLQGVQETQYF. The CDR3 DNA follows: TGTGCCAGCAGCAAATTACAGGGGGTCCAAGAGACCCAGTACTTC.